The clone carrying this TCR beta chain turned up a few times. One entry per CDR3 protein results from TCRdb running MiXCR on the 5' RACE reads. Seen here are hundreds of thousands of distinct CDR3 sequences, more than 15% observed once, and the top ten hold 20% to 25%. V gave up 3 bases and J gave up 6 bases; unmatched junction bases: 14. This CDR3 region has 18 residues. CDR1 and CDR2 from the germline V gene are KGHSH and LQKENI. This sample is drawn from a study of T-cell memory formation after mild COVID-19. This sequence originates from a man younger than 35 who had mild COVID-19 (a few samples of this study predate the infection). Cell type and time point are not known. V is TRBV18 and J is TRBJ1-6; 7 bases match TRBD1. Input material: PBMCs or a T cell subset sorted from them (not recorded which). The CDR3 DNA sequence: TGTGCCAGCTCACCCAACCCTCAGGGGGAAGTGAGTAATTCACCCCTCCACTTT. Protein: CASSPNPQGEVSNSPLHF.